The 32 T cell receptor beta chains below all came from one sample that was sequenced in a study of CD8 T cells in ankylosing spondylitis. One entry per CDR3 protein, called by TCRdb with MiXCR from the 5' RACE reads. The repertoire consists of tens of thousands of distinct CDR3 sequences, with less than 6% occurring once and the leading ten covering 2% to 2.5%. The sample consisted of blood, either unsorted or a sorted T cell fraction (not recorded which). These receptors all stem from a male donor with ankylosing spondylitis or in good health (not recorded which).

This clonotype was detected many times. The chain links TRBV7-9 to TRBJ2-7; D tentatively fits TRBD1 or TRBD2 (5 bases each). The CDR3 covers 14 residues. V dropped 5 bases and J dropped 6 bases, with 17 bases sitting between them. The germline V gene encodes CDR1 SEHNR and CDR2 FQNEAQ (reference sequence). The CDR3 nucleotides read TGTGCCAGCAGCACCGGGACGGTGTTTGGCGAGCAGTACTTC. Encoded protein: CASSTGTVFGEQYF.

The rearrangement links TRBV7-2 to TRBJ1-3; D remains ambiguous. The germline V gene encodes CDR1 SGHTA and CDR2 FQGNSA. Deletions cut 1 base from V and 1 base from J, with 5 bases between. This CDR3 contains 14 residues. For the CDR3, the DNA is TGTGCCAGCAGCTTAGTAGGGTCTGGAAACACCATATATTTT. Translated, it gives CASSLVGSGNTIYF.

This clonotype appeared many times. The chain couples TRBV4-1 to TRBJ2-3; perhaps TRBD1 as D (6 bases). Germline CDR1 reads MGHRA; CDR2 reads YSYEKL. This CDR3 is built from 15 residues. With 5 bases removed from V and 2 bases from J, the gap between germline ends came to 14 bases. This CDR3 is CASSRDTYPTDTQYF. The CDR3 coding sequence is TGCGCCAGCAGCAGGGACACATACCCCACAGATACGCAGTATTTT.

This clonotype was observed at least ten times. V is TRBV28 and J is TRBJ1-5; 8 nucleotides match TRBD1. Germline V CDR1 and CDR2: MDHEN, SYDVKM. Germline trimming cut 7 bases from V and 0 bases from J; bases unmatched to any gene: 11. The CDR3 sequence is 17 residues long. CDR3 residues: CASTETGAPSSNQPQHF. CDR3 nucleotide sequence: TGTGCCAGCACAGAGACAGGGGCCCCTTCTAGCAATCAGCCCCAGCATTTT.

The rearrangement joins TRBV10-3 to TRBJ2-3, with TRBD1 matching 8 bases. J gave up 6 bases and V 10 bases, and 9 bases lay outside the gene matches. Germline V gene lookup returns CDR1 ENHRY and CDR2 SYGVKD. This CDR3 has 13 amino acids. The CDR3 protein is CATLDRVRDTQYF. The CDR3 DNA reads TGTGCCACCTTGGACAGGGTTAGGGATACGCAGTATTTT.

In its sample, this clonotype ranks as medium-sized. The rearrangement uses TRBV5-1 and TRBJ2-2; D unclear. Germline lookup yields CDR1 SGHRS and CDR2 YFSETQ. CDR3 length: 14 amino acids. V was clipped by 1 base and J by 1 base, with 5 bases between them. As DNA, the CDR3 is TGCGCCAGCAGCTTGCTGGGGAACACCGGGGAGCTGTTTTTT. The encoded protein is CASSLLGNTGELFF.

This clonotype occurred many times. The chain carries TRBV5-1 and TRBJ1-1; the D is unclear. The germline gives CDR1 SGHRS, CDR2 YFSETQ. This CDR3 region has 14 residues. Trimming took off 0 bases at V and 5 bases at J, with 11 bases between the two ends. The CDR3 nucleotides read TGCGCCAGCAGCTTGGGGTCCGGAAGTACTGAAGCTTTCTTT. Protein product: CASSLGSGSTEAFF.

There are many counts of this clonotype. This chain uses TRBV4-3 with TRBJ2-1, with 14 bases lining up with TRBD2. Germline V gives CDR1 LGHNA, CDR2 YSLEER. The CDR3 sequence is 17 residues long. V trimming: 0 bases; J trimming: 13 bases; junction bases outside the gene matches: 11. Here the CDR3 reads CASSQDLGTSGGLGQFF. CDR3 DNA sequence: TGCGCCAGCAGCCAAGATCTAGGGACTAGCGGGGGCCTGGGACAGTTCTTC.

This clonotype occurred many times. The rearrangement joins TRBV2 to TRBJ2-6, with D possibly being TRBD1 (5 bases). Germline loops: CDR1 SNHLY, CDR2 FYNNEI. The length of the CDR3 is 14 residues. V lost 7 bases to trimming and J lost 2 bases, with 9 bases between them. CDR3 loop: CASNSRAGANVLTF. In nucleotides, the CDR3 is TGTGCCAGCAATAGCAGGGCTGGGGCCAACGTCCTGACTTTC.

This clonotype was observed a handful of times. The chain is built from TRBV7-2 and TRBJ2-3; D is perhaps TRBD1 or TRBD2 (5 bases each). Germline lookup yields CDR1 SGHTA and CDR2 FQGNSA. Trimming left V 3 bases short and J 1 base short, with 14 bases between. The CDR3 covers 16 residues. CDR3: CASSFGTNSGTDTQYF. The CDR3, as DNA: TGTGCCAGCAGCTTCGGGACCAATAGCGGCACAGATACGCAGTATTTT.

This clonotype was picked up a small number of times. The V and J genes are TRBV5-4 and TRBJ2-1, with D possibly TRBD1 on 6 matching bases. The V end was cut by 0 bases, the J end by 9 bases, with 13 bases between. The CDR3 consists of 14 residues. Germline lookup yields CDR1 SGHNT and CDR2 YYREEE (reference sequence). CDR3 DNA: TGTGCCAGCAGCTTGGGCCAGGGGTTTGGTGAGCAGTTCTTC. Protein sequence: CASSLGQGFGEQFF.

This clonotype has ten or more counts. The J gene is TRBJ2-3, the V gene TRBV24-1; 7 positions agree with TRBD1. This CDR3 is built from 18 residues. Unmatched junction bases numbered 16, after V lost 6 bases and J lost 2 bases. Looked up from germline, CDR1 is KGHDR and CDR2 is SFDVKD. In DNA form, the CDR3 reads TGTGCCACCAGTCCACCCCCGTATCGCGACAGGGACACAGATACGCAGTATTTT. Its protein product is CATSPPPYRDRDTDTQYF.

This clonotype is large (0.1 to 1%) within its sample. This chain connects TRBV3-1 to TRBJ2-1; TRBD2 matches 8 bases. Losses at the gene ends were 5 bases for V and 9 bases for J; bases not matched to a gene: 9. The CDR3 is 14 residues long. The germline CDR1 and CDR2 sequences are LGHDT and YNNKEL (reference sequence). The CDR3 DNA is TGTGCCAGCAGCACACCGGGACTAGTAAGTGAGCAGTTCTTC. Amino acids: CASSTPGLVSEQFF.

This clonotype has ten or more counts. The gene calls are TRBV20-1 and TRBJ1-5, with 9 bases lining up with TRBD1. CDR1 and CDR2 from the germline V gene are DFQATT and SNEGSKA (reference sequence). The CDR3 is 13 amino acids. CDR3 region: CSYSGQGNQPQHF. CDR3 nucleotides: TGCAGCTACTCGGGACAGGGTAATCAGCCCCAGCATTTT.

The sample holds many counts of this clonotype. The CDR3 coding sequence is TGCAGTGCCATCGACGCTAACTATGGCTACACCTTC. It codes for CSAIDANYGYTF. The chain joins TRBV20-1 to TRBJ1-2; no clear D gene. Looked up from germline, CDR1 is DFQATT and CDR2 is SNEGSKA (reference sequence). The CDR3 loop spans 12 amino acids. V was shortened by 6 bases and J by 0 bases, with 8 bases between the two germline ends.

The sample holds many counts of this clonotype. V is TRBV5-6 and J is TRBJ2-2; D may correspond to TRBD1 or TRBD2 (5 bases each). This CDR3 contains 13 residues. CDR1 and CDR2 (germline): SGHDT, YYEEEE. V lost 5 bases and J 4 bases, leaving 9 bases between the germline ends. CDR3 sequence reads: CASRRGPTGELFF. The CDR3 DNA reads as TGTGCCAGCAGAAGGGGACCCACCGGGGAGCTGTTTTTT.

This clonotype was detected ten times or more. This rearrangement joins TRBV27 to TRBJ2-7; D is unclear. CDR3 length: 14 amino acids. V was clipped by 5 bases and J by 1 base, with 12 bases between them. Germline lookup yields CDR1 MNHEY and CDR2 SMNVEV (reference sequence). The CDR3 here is CASSRGGRSYEQYF. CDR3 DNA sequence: TGTGCCAGCAGTCGTGGCGGACGATCCTACGAGCAGTACTTC.

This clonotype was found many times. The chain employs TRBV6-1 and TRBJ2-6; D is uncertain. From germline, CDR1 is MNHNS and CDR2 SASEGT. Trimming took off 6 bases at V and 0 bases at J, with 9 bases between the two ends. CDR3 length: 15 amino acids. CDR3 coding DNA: TGTGCCAGCAGCCGAGATGTCTCTGGGGCCAACGTCCTGACTTTC. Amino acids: CASSRDVSGANVLTF.

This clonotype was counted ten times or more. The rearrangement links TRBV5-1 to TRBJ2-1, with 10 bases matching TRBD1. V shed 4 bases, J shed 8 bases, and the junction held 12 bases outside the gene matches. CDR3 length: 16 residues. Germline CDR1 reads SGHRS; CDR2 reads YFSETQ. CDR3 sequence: CASSQLGQGNRDEQFF. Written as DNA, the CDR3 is TGCGCCAGCAGCCAACTGGGACAGGGGAATCGGGATGAGCAGTTCTTC.

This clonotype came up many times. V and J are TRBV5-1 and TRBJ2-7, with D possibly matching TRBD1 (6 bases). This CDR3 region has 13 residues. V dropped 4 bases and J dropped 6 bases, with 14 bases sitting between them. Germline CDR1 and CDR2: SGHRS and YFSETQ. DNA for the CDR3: TGCGCCAGCAGCCAGGACAGTTGGGGCGAGCAGTACTTC. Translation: CASSQDSWGEQYF.

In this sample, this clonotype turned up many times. The CDR3 bases are TGTGCCAGCAGTTCTCGGCACCACTACACCTTC. The encoded protein is CASSSRHHYTF. This rearrangement joins TRBV12-3 or TRBV12-4 to TRBJ1-2, with D unclear. Trimming pared 4 bases from V and 10 bases from J, leaving 10 bases between. The CDR3 runs to 11 residues.

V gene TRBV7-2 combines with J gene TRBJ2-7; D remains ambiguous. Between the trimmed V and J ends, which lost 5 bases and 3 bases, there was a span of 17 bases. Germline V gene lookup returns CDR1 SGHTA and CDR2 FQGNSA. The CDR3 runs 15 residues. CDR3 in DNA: TGTGCCAGCAGCCGAGACTCAAGAAAGAACTACGAGCAGTACTTC. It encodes CASSRDSRKNYEQYF.

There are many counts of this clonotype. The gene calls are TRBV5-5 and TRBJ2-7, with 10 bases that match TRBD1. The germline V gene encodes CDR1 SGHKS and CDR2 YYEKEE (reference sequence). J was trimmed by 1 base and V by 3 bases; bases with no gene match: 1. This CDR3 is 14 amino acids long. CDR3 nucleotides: TGTGCCAGCAGCTGGGACAGGGGATCCTACGAGCAGTACTTC. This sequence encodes CASSWDRGSYEQYF. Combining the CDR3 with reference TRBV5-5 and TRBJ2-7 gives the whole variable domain DAGVTQSPTHLIKTRGQQVTLRCSPISGHKSVSWYQQVLGQGPQFIFQYYEKEERGRGNFPDRFSARQFPNYSSELNVNALLLGDSALYLCASSWDRGSYEQYFGPGTRLTVT.

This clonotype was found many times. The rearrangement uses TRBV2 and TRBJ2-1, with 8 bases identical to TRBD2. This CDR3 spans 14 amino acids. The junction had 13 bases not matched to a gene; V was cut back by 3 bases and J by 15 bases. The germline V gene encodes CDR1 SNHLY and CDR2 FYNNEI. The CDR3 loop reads CASSDVPTSAPWFF. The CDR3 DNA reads TGTGCCAGCAGTGATGTGCCGACTAGCGCCCCATGGTTCTTC. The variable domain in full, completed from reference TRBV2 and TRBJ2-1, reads EPEVTQTPSHQVTQMGQEVILRCVPISNHLYFYWYRQILGQKVEFLVSFYNNEISEKSEIFDDQFSVERPDGSNFTLKIRSTKLEDSAMYFCASSDVPTSAPWFFGPGTRLTVL.

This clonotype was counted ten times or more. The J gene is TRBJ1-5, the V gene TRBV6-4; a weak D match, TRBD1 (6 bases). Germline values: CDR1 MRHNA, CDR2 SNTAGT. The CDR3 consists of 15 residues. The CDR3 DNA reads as TGTCCAAAGGGGGGAAGGACCCCCGCGGATCAGCCCCAGCATTTT. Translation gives CPKGGRTPADQPQHF.

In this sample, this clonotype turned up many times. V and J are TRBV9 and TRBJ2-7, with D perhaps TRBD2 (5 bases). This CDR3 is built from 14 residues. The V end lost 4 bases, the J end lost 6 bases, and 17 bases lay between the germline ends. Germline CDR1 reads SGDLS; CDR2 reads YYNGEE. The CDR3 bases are TGTGCCAGCAGCCAAGTGGTAGCTAGCACCGAGCAGTACTTC. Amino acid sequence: CASSQVVASTEQYF.

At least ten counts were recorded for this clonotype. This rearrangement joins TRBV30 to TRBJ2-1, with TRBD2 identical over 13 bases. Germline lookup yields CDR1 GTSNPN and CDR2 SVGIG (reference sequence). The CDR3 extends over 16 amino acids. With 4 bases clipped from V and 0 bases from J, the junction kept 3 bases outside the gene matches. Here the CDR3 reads CAWMGLAGPSYNEQFF. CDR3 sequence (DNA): TGTGCCTGGATGGGACTAGCGGGGCCCTCCTACAATGAGCAGTTCTTC.

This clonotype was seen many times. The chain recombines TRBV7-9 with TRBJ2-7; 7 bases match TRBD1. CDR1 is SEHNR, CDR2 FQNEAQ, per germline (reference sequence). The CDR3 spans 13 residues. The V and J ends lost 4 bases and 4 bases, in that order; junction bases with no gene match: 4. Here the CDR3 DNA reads TGTGCCAGCAGCTCCCTCAGGGGGTACGAGCAGTACTTC. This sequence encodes CASSSLRGYEQYF.

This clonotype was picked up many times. The CDR3 loop reads CASSLDGISYEQYF. CDR3 sequence (DNA): TGTGCCAGCAGTTTGGACGGCATCTCCTACGAGCAGTACTTC. The genes are TRBV28 and TRBJ2-7, with D unclear. Trimming cost V 3 bases and J 0 bases, with 9 bases left between them. The CDR3 sequence is 14 residues long. Germline V gene lookup returns CDR1 MDHEN and CDR2 SYDVKM.

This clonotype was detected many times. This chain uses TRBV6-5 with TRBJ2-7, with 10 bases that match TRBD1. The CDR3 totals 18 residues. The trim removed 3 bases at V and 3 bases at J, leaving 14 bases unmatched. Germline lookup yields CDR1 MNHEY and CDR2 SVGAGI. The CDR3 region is CASSYGTGDSVRLYEQYF. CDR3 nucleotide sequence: TGTGCCAGCAGTTATGGGACAGGGGACTCAGTAAGACTCTACGAGCAGTACTTC.

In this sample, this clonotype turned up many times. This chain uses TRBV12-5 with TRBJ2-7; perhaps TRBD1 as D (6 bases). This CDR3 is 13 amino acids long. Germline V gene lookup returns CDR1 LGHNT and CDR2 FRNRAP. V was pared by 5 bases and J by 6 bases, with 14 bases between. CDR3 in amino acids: CASGRDTLREQYF. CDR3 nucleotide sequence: TGTGCTAGTGGTCGGGACACCCTCCGCGAGCAGTACTTC.

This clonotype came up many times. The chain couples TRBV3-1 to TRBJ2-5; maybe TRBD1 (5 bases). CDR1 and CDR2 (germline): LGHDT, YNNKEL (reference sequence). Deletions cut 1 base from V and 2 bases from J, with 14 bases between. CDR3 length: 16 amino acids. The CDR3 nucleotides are TGTGCCAGCAGCCAAGTCTTGAGACAGCAGCAAGAGACCCAGTACTTC. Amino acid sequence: CASSQVLRQQQETQYF.